This T cell receptor beta chain originates from a study of cytomegalovirus exposure and HLA in healthy donors. A note on this clone: Its antigen is undetermined.

Sequencing was performed with immunoSEQ multiplex PCR; in TCRdb, only in-frame clones are kept and a portion is missing. The sample lists approximately 160,000 clones, 85% to 90% occurring once. Study-level results: It was reported that the classifier diagnosed cytomegalovirus status with high specificity and sensitivity in both the original and validation cohorts.

The sequenced material came from PBMCs. This clonotype originated in a woman under 30 in good health and CMV-seropositive.

This CDR3 is CASSQDRAEAFF. CDR3 coding DNA: TGTGCCAGCAGCCAAGATCGAGCAGAAGCTTTCTTT. V and J are TRBV14 and TRBJ1-1, with D hard to call. The CDR3 sequence is 12 residues long. The germline V gene encodes CDR1 SGHDN and CDR2 FVKESK. The ends were cut back, 0 bases at V and 8 bases at J, with 7 bases in the middle. Based on the CDR3 plus reference TRBV14 and TRBJ1-1, the full variable domain is EAGVTQFPSHSVIEKGQTVTLRCDPISGHDNLYWYRRVMGKEIKFLLHFVKESKQDESGMPNNRFLAERTGGTYSTLKVQPAELEDSGVYFCASSQDRAEAFFGQGTRLTVV.